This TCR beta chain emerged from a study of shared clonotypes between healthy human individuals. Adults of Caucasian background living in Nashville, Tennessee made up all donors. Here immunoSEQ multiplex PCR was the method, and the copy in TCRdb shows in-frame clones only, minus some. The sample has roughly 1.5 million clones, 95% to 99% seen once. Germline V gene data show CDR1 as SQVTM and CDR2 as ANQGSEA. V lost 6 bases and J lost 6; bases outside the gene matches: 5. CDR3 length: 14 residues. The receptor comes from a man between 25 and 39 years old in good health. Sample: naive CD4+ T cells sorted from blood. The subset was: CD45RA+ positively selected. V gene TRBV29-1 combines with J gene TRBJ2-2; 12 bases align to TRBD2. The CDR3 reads CSVRTSGNPGELFF. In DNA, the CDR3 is TGCAGCGTAAGGACTAGCGGGAATCCCGGGGAGCTGTTTTTT.